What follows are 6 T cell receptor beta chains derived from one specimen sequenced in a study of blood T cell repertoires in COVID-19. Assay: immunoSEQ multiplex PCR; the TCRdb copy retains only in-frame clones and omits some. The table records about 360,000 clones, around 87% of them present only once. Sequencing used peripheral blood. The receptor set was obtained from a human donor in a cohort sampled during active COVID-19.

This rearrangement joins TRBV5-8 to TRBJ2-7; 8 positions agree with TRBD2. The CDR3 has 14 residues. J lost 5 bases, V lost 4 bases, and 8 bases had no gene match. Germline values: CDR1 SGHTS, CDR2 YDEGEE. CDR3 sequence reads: CASSLWERGNEQYF. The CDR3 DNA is TGTGCCAGCAGCCTTTGGGAGCGGGGGAACGAGCAGTACTTC.

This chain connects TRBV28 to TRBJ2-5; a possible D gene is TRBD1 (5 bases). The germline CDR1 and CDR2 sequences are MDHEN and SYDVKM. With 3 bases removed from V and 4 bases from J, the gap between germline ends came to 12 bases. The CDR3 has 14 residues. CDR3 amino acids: CASSLGRNLETQYF. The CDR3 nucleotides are TGTGCCAGCAGTTTGGGGCGGAACCTAGAGACCCAGTACTTC.

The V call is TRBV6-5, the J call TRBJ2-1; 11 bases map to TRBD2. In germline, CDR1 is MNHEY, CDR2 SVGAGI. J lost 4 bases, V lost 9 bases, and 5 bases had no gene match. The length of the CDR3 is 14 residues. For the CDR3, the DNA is TGTGCCAGTACCACTAGCGGGAGTTACAATGAGCAGTTCTTC. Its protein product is CASTTSGSYNEQFF.

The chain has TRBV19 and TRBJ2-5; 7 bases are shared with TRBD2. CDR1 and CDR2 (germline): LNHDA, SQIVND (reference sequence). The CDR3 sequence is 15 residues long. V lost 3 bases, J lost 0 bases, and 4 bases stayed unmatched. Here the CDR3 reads CASSIRSGYQETQYF. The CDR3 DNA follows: TGTGCCAGTAGTATTCGTAGCGGGTACCAAGAGACCCAGTACTTC. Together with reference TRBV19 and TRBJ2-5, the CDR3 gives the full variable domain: DGGITQSPKYLFRKEGQNVTLSCEQNLNHDAMYWYRQDPGQGLRLIYYSQIVNDFQKGDIAEGYSVSREKKESFPLTVTSAQKNPTAFYLCASSIRSGYQETQYFGPGTRLLVL.

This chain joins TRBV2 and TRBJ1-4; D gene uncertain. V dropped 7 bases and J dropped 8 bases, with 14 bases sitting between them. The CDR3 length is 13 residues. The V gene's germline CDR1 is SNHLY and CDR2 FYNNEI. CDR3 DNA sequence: TGTGCCAGCACTGAGGGCCCCCGGGAAAAACTGTTTTTT. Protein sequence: CASTEGPREKLFF.

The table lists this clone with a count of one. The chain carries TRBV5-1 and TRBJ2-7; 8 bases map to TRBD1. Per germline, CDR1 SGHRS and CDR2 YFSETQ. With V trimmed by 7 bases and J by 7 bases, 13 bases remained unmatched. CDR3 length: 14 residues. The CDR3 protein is CASGPTGADGEQYF. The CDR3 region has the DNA TGCGCCAGCGGACCGACAGGGGCCGACGGGGAGCAGTACTTC. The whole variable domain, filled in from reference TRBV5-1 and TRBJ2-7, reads KAGVTQTPRYLIKTRGQQVTLSCSPISGHRSVSWYQQTPGQGLQFLFEYFSETQRNKGNFPGRFSGRQFSNSRSEMNVSTLELGDSALYLCASGPTGADGEQYFGPGTRLTVT.